The present TCR beta chain was sequenced within a study of cytomegalovirus exposure and HLA in healthy donors. Trimming removed 6 bases from V and 11 bases from J, with 16 bases in between. Germline-derived CDR1 and CDR2 are MNHNS and SASEGT. The CDR3 is 12 amino acids. Healthy bone marrow donors made up the donors. Researchers ran the PCR with 60 Vbeta and 13 Jbeta primers. Here immunoSEQ multiplex PCR was the method, and the copy in TCRdb shows in-frame clones only, minus some. The sample holds 150,000 to 200,000 clones; around 68% are singletons and the top ten take less than 3.5%. The clonotype was recovered from a middle-aged woman in good health and CMV-seropositive. Sequencing used PBMCs. This chain joins TRBV6-1 and TRBJ1-2; D is ambiguous. CDR3 loop: CASSWKGADYTF. The CDR3 bases are TGTGCCAGCAGCTGGAAGGGAGCCGATTACACCTTC.